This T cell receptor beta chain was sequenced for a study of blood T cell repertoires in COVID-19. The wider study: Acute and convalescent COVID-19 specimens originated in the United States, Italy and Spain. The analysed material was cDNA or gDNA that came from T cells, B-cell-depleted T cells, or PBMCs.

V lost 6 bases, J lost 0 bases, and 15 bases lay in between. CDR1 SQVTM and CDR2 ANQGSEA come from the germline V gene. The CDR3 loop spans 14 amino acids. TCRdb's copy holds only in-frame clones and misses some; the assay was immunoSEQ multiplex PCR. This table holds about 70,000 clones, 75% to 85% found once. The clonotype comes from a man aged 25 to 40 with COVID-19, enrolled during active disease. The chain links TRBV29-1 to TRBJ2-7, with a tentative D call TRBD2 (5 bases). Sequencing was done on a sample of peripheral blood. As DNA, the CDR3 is TGCAGCGTCTGTGGAGGTAGAACCTCCTACGAGCAGTACTTC. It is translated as CSVCGGRTSYEQYF.